This TCR beta chain was identified in a study of cytomegalovirus exposure and HLA in healthy donors. The wider study: Early on, a data release was issued that held some 85 million unique TCRs from HLA-typed donors.

About this clone: Its target is not known.

Germline V gene lookup returns CDR1 SGDLS and CDR2 YYNGEE. Trimming removed 0 bases at V and 3 bases at J, with 10 bases between. The CDR3 is made up of 14 amino acids. The PCR had 60 Vbeta and 13 Jbeta primers. TCRdb's table, derived via immunoSEQ multiplex PCR, lists solely in-frame clones and lacks some. The sample has more than 110,000 clones, 82% seen once; the top ten hold about 1.4%. Broader study findings: At a 0.05 false discovery rate, a later analysis found roughly 17,000 TCR beta sequences to be associated with HLA alleles.

The TCR sequence derives from a man aged 25 to 40 in good health and CMV-seropositive. Sequenced: PBMCs. The chain links TRBV9 to TRBJ2-7, with D possibly being TRBD2 (5 bases). The CDR3 sequence: CASSVVPGNYEQYF. CDR3 bases: TGTGCCAGCAGCGTAGTTCCGGGGAACTACGAGCAGTACTTC.